This TCR beta chain was profiled in a study of cytomegalovirus exposure and HLA in healthy donors. Study-level information: The platform used for the 110 or so validation repertoires matched that of the roughly 700 first-cohort repertoires, a later analysis reported. Study results and limitations: Testing in vitro showed a few CMV-associated chains specific for CMV antigens.

CDR1 LNHDA and CDR2 SQIVND come from the germline V gene (reference sequence). There are 14 residues in the CDR3. Trimming stripped 5 bases from V and 5 bases from J, with 13 bases between. Details on this clone: What it binds is unknown.

TCRdb's copy holds only in-frame clones and misses some; the assay was immunoSEQ multiplex PCR. The data contain roughly 84,000 clones, more than 75% of them singletons. These donors were members of the 120-subject validation cohort, a group separate from the roughly 670-subject first cohort. The rearrangement joins TRBV19 to TRBJ1-5, with D possibly matching TRBD1 (6 bases). The TCR comes from a man aged 25-45 years in good health and CMV-seronegative. The source material was PBMCs. The chain's CDR3 is CASSGGFWHQPQHF. CDR3 nucleotides: TGTGCCAGTAGTGGGGGCTTCTGGCATCAGCCCCAGCATTTT.